The sample holds many counts of the clone carrying this T cell receptor (beta chain). The antigen is unknown. As for time point: blood at routine non-recurrence follow-up after resection. Whole RNA obtained from tumor, nontumor lung or frozen PBMC underwent sequencing without sorting. With 8 bases removed from V and 0 bases from J, the gap between germline ends came to 17 bases. This CDR3 comprises 15 residues. CDR1 is MDHEN and CDR2 is SYDVKM in the germline V gene. The data derive from a study of spatial heterogeneity in lung cancer. Study-wide context: The donor population consisted of 72 patients with untreated, early-stage non-small cell lung cancer. The study consistently detected more beta-chain than alpha-chain sequences. Findings and caveats of the study: Blood contained ubiquitous expanded tumor TCRs more at resection than at follow-up.

Using its own MiXCR run on the 5' RACE reads, TCRdb lists one record per CDR3 protein. Altogether some 120,000 distinct CDR3 sequences are present, 12% being singletons, with the ten largest covering 15% to 20%. This chain connects TRBV28 to TRBJ2-7; D gene ambiguous. Sequences were derived from PBMCs, sampled at follow-up. This TCR was sampled from a male donor with early-stage non-small cell lung cancer. The CDR3, as DNA: TGTGCCAGCGGATTCCCGGGTACAAGCTCCTACGAGCAGTACTTC. This translates into CASGFPGTSSYEQYF.